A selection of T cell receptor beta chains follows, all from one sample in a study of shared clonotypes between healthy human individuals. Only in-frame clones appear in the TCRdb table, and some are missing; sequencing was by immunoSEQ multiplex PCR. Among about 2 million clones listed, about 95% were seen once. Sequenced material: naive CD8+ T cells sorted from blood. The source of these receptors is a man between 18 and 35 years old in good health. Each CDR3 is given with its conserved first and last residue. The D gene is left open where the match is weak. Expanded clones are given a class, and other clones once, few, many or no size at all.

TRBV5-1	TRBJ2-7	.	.	CASSLGRETYEQYF	TGCGCCAGCAGCTTGGGGAGGGAAACCTACGAGCAGTACTTC
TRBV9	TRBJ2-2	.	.	CASSVSDYTGELFF	TGTGCCAGCAGCGTTAGCGATTACACCGGGGAGCTGTTTTTT
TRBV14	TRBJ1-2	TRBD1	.	CASSFGQDHYGYTF	TGTGCCAGCAGCTTCGGACAGGACCACTATGGCTACACCTTC
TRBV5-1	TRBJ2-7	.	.	CASSLDWPSATYEQYF	TGCGCCAGCAGCTTGGATTGGCCTAGCGCCACCTACGAGCAGTACTTC
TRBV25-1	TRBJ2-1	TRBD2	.	CATSWGGSYNEQFF	TGTGCCACATCGTGGGGGGGCTCCTACAATGAGCAGTTCTTC
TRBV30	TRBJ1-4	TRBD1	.	CAWSQGQGNEKLFF	TGTGCCTGGAGCCAGGGACAGGGTAATGAAAAACTGTTTTTT
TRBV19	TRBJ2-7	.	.	CASSTTRGPRPHEQYF	TGTGCCAGTAGTACGACCCGCGGACCGCGGCCCCACGAGCAGTACTTC
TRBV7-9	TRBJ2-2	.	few	CASSPTNTGELFF	TGTGCCAGCAGCCCCACAAACACCGGGGAGCTGTTTTTT
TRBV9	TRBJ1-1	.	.	CASSVYRENTEAFF	TGTGCCAGCAGCGTCTACAGGGAGAACACTGAAGCTTTCTTT
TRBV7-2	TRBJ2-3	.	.	CASSFVGAADTQYF	TGTGCCAGCAGCTTTGTAGGGGCTGCCGATACGCAGTATTTT
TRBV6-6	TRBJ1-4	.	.	CASSPPGGEKLFF	TGTGCCAGCAGTCCCCCGGGAGGTGAAAAACTGTTTTTT
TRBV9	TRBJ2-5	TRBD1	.	CASSPTGQQETQYF	TGTGCCAGCAGCCCGACAGGGCAGCAAGAGACCCAGTACTTC
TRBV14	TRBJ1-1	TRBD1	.	CASSILDRATEAFF	TGTGCCAGCAGCATATTGGACAGGGCCACTGAAGCTTTCTTT
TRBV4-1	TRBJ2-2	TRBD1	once	CASSGDRGLTGELFF	TGCGCCAGCAGCGGCGACAGGGGGCTTACCGGGGAGCTGTTTTTT
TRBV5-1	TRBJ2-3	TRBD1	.	CASSLTGFLTDTQYF	TGCGCCAGCAGCCTGACAGGGTTCCTCACAGATACGCAGTATTTT